Listed here is a single T cell receptor (beta chain). This record comes from a study of blood T cell repertoires in COVID-19. The method was immunoSEQ multiplex PCR; TCRdb's version includes in-frame clones alone and lacks a portion of them. Of roughly 300,000 clones listed, almost 85% are singletons. Germline values: CDR1 KGHDR, CDR2 SFDVKD. V was clipped by 2 bases and J by 2 bases; unmatched bases: 4. The CDR3 is 16 residues long. Sequencing was carried out using peripheral blood. The V gene is TRBV24-1, the J gene TRBJ2-1; 8 nucleotides agree with TRBD1. The source is a human donor in a cohort sampled during active COVID-19. CDR3 sequence (DNA): TGTGCCACCAGTGATTACGGACAGGGAGCCTACAATGAGCAGTTCTTC. Amino acids: CATSDYGQGAYNEQFF.